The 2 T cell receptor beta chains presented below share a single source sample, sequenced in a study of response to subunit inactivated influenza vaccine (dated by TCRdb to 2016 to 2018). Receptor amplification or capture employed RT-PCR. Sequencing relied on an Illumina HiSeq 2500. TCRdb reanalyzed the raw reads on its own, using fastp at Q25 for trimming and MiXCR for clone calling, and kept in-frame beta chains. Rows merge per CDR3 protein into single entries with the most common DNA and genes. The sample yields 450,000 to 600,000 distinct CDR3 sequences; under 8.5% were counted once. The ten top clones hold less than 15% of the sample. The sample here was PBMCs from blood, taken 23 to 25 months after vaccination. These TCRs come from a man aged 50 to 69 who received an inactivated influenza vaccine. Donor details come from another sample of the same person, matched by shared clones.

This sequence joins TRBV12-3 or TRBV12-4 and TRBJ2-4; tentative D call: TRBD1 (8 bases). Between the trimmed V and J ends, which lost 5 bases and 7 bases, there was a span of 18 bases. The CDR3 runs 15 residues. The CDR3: CASSPTQGGMNIQYF. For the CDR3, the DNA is TGTGCCAGCAGTCCTACACAGGGGGGGATGAACATTCAGTACTTC.

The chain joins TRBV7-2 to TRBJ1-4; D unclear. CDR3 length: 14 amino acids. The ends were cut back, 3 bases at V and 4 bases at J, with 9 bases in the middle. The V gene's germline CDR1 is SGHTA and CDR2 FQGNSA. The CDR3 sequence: CASSLHGLNEKLFF. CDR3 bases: TGTGCCAGCAGCTTGCATGGGCTTAATGAAAAACTGTTTTTT.